One and the same sample provided the 23 T cell receptor beta chains below, sequenced in a study of blood T cell repertoires in COVID-19. The table came from immunoSEQ multiplex PCR; TCRdb's copy has only in-frame clones and leaves some out. Found here are about 200,000 clones, 84% of them singletons; the top ten hold over 6.5%. Sequenced input: PBMCs or T cells enriched from blood (not recorded which). These receptors came from a middle-aged man who had recovered from COVID-19.

This clone occurred once. This rearrangement joins TRBV19 to TRBJ2-4; 13 nucleotides align to TRBD2. CDR1 is LNHDA and CDR2 is SQIVND in the germline V gene (reference sequence). V shed 5 bases, J shed 6 bases, and the junction held 7 bases outside the gene matches. This CDR3 has 16 residues. The CDR3 loop reads CASSGLAGDIGNIQYF. The CDR3 nucleotides are TGTGCCAGTAGTGGACTAGCGGGGGACATCGGAAACATTCAGTACTTC.

The chain combines TRBV18 with TRBJ1-3; maybe TRBD1 (5 bases). V lost 6 bases, J lost 2 bases, and 20 bases lay in between. This CDR3 is 17 amino acids long. CDR1 is KGHSH and CDR2 is LQKENI in the germline V gene. The CDR3 region has the DNA TGTGCCAGCTCGCCTCTTGGAGGGACCACTCCTGGAAACACCATATATTTT. Encoded protein: CASSPLGGTTPGNTIYF.

Only a few counts were recorded for this clone. V and J are TRBV7-6 and TRBJ2-7; 12 bases fit TRBD2. CDR3 length equals 15 residues. V was clipped by 5 bases and J by 2 bases; unmatched bases: 4. The germline CDR1 and CDR2 sequences are SGHVS and FNYEAQ. The CDR3: CASSPLAGGTYEQYF. DNA for the CDR3: TGTGCCAGCAGCCCACTAGCGGGGGGCACCTACGAGCAGTACTTC.

V usage is TRBV3-1 (or the pseudogene TRBV3-2) and J usage is TRBJ1-2; TRBD1 aligns across 8 bases. The CDR3 runs to 18 residues. Germline V gives CDR1 LGHDT, CDR2 YNNKEL (reference sequence). The trim removed 0 bases at V and 2 bases at J, leaving 11 bases unmatched. The chain's CDR3 is CASSQEYFAGGANYGYTF. CDR3 bases: TGTGCCAGCAGCCAAGAGTACTTTGCAGGGGGCGCAAACTATGGCTACACCTTC.

This rearrangement joins TRBV5-6 to TRBJ1-1; D unclear. Trimming cost V 0 bases and J 1 base, with 4 bases left between them. Germline assignment: CDR1 SGHDT and CDR2 YYEEEE. CDR3 length: 13 amino acids. The CDR3 here is CASSLEQNTEAFF. The CDR3 bases are TGTGCCAGCAGCTTGGAGCAGAACACTGAAGCTTTCTTT.

V and J are TRBV5-1 and TRBJ2-2; D perhaps matches TRBD2 (6 bases). The V and J ends lost 1 base and 1 base respectively, with 11 bases between them. This CDR3 region has 16 residues. In germline, CDR1 is SGHRS, CDR2 YFSETQ. Here the CDR3 reads CASSLTGGVNTGELFF. As DNA, the CDR3 is TGCGCCAGCAGCTTGACCGGCGGGGTGAACACCGGGGAGCTGTTTTTT.

V and J are TRBV7-9 and TRBJ1-1; perhaps TRBD1 as D (6 bases). This CDR3 has 15 amino acids. From germline, CDR1 is SEHNR and CDR2 FQNEAQ (reference sequence). The V end lost 5 bases, the J end lost 0 bases, and 13 bases lay between the germline ends. The DNA for the CDR3 is TGTGCCAGCAGCCCGCGGACAGCCATGAACACTGAAGCTTTCTTT. The encoded protein is CASSPRTAMNTEAFF.

V gene TRBV19 combines with J gene TRBJ1-3; 7 nucleotides match TRBD1. The CDR3 runs to 15 residues. J lost 1 base, V lost 6 bases, and 6 bases had no gene match. Germline assignment: CDR1 LNHDA and CDR2 SQIVND (reference sequence). The CDR3 coding sequence is TGTGCCAGTAGGGGACAGTTTGCTTCTGGAAACACCATATATTTT. It encodes CASRGQFASGNTIYF. Supplemented by reference TRBV19 and TRBJ1-3, the full variable domain reads DGGITQSPKYLFRKEGQNVTLSCEQNLNHDAMYWYRQDPGQGLRLIYYSQIVNDFQKGDIAEGYSVSREKKESFPLTVTSAQKNPTAFYLCASRGQFASGNTIYFGEGSWLTVV.

CDR3 sequence reads: CASSLRLAGDPRQFF. As DNA, the CDR3 is TGTGCCAGCAGCCTACGACTAGCGGGGGACCCGAGGCAGTTCTTC. The rearrangement links TRBV3-1 (or the pseudogene TRBV3-2) to TRBJ2-1; 12 nucleotides line up with TRBD2. The CDR3 extends over 15 amino acids. Trimming at V came to 4 bases and at J to 12 bases, leaving 10 bases not matched to a gene. CDR1 and CDR2 from the germline V gene are LGHDT and YNNKEL (reference sequence).

The DNA of the CDR3 is TGTGCCAGCAGCTCCCTGGGTGTAACGCAGGGGGCGTCATATCACGGCTACACCTTC. Translated: CASSSLGVTQGASYHGYTF. The rearrangement joins TRBV7-8 to TRBJ1-2; 8 bases are a match to TRBD1. The CDR3 sequence is 19 residues long. The junction had 24 bases not matched to a gene; V was cut back by 4 bases and J by 8 bases. Looked up from germline, CDR1 is SGHVS and CDR2 is FQNEAQ.

This chain uses TRBV18 with TRBJ2-7; TRBD1 aligns across 8 bases. Per germline, CDR1 KGHSH and CDR2 LQKENI. J lost 2 bases, V lost 3 bases, and 6 bases had no gene match. The CDR3 length is 15 residues. The CDR3 nucleotides read TGTGCCAGCTCACCCTGGGACAGGCCGGCCTACGAGCAGTACTTC. Translating it yields CASSPWDRPAYEQYF.

This clone was observed a single time. The V and J genes are TRBV23-1 and TRBJ1-5; 7 bases line up with TRBD1. TRBV23-1 is placed among ORFs of uncertain function. V shed 3 bases, J shed 3 bases, and the junction held 11 bases outside the gene matches. The CDR3 consists of 17 residues. The CDR3 region is CASSHPRTGTNNQPQHF. CDR3 in DNA: TGCGCCAGCAGTCACCCCCGGACAGGAACCAACAATCAGCCCCAGCATTTT.

The genes are TRBV4-3 and TRBJ1-3, with 7 bases fitting TRBD1. Germline loops: CDR1 LGHNA, CDR2 YSLEER. J gave up 2 bases and V 2 bases, and 9 bases lay outside the gene matches. The CDR3 totals 17 residues. For the CDR3, the DNA is TGCGCCAGCAGCCAAAACACGGGGACAGACACTGGAAACACCATATATTTT. Its protein product is CASSQNTGTDTGNTIYF.

This rearrangement joins TRBV11-2 to TRBJ2-1, with D possibly TRBD2 on 5 matching bases. Per germline, CDR1 SGHAT and CDR2 FQNNGV. Between the trimmed V and J ends, which lost 1 base and 6 bases, there was a span of 16 bases. CDR3 size: 16 residues. The CDR3 DNA is TGTGCCAGCAGCTTAGTCGTCCTAAGAGGGTTCAATGAGCAGTTCTTC. It specifies CASSLVVLRGFNEQFF. The variable domain in full, with the rest retrieved from reference TRBV11-2 and TRBJ2-1, is EAGVAQSPRYKIIEKRQSVAFWCNPISGHATLYWYQQILGQGPKLLIQFQNNGVVDDSQLPKDRFSAERLKGVDSTLKIQPAKLEDSAVYLCASSLVVLRGFNEQFFGPGTRLTVL.

The rearrangement uses TRBV4-2 and TRBJ1-5; TRBD1 agrees at 7 bases. The J segment lost 6 bases and the V segment lost 1 base, leaving 15 bases of the junction unmatched. The CDR3 runs 18 residues. The germline CDR1 and CDR2 sequences are LGHNA and YNFKEQ. The CDR3 spells CASSQGFPHRTGGQPQHF. CDR3 nucleotide sequence: TGTGCCAGCAGCCAAGGGTTTCCCCACCGGACAGGAGGTCAGCCCCAGCATTTT.

The chain carries TRBV9 and TRBJ2-1, with 7 nucleotides matching TRBD2. Germline-derived CDR1 and CDR2 are SGDLS and YYNGEE. Losses at the gene ends were 4 bases for V and 1 base for J; bases not matched to a gene: 5. The CDR3 is 15 amino acids. The CDR3 DNA reads TGTGCCAGCAGCTCAGAGCGGGGTTCCTACAATGAGCAGTTCTTC. It specifies CASSSERGSYNEQFF.

V is TRBV29-1 and J is TRBJ1-1; D call uncertain. This CDR3 is 14 amino acids long. Per the germline V gene, CDR1 is SQVTM and CDR2 is ANQGSEA. V dropped 4 bases and J dropped 4 bases, with 16 bases sitting between them. CDR3 residues: CSVATTGGSTEAFF. The CDR3 nucleotides are TGCAGCGTTGCCACAACGGGTGGTAGCACTGAAGCTTTCTTT.

This chain links TRBV2 with TRBJ1-1, with 8 bases lining up with TRBD1. Germline V gene data show CDR1 as SNHLY and CDR2 as FYNNEI. J gave up 10 bases and V 6 bases, and 7 bases lay outside the gene matches. The CDR3 runs to 12 residues. The CDR3 coding sequence is TGTGCCAGCAGCGGGGACAGGACGGTAGCTTTCTTT. As protein: CASSGDRTVAFF.

The chain employs TRBV3-1 (or the pseudogene TRBV3-2) and TRBJ2-3; 9 nucleotides match TRBD2. This CDR3 is 15 amino acids long. In germline, CDR1 is LGHDT, CDR2 YNNKEL (reference sequence). V lost 4 bases to trimming and J lost 4 bases; unmatched junction nucleotides: 6. The CDR3 bases are TGTGCCAGCAGCCTTACTAGCGGGTGGGCAGATACGCAGTATTTT. Its protein is CASSLTSGWADTQYF.

This clone was seen ten or more times. The rearrangement uses TRBV4-1 and TRBJ2-2; TRBD2 aligns across 9 bases. V lost 0 bases and J lost 0; bases outside the gene matches: 5. Germline V gene data show CDR1 as MGHRA and CDR2 as YSYEKL. The CDR3 consists of 18 residues. The CDR3 loop reads CASSQESAGGPNTGELFF. In DNA form, the CDR3 reads TGCGCCAGCAGCCAAGAATCAGCGGGGGGTCCGAACACCGGGGAGCTGTTTTTT.

The V gene is TRBV18, the J gene TRBJ1-1; 8 bases are a match to TRBD1. The CDR3 is 13 amino acids. After removal of 8 bases from V and 11 bases from J, the junction contained 13 bases not matched to a gene. Per the germline V gene, CDR1 is KGHSH and CDR2 is LQKENI. The CDR3 sequence is CASQGAGPLHAFF. CDR3 DNA: TGTGCCAGCCAGGGGGCAGGCCCTCTCCACGCTTTCTTT. Full variable domain (outside the CDR3, taken from reference TRBV18 and TRBJ1-1): NAGVMQNPRHLVRRRGQEARLRCSPMKGHSHVYWYRQLPEEGLKFMVYLQKENIIDESGMPKERFSAEFPKEGPSILRIQQVVRGDSAAYFCASQGAGPLHAFFGQGTRLTVV.

V and J are TRBV3-1 (or the pseudogene TRBV3-2) and TRBJ2-7, with 8 bases identical to TRBD1. CDR1 LGHDT and CDR2 YNNKEL come from the germline V gene (reference sequence). J was trimmed by 7 bases and V by 3 bases; bases with no gene match: 5. This CDR3 region has 13 residues. Written as DNA, the CDR3 is TGTGCCAGCAGCCAGACAGGGGTGGGGGAGCAGTACTTC. Its translation is CASSQTGVGEQYF.

Comment on this clone: Other nucleotide sequences in the sample specify the same CDR3. The genes are TRBV5-4 and TRBJ2-7, with 7 positions matching TRBD1. V gave up 0 bases and J gave up 0 bases; unmatched junction bases: 0. Germline CDR1 SGHNT, CDR2 YYREEE (reference sequence). This CDR3 region has 14 residues. CDR3 nucleotide sequence: TGTGCCAGCAGCTTGGGACAGGGCTCCTACGAGCAGTACTTC. This translates into CASSLGQGSYEQYF.